The TCR beta chain described here comes from a study of blood T cell repertoires in COVID-19 (dated by TCRdb to the early 2020s). Background for the entire study: Samples covering the acute and convalescent phases of COVID-19 were provided by collaborators in the United States, Italy and Spain. The prospective study material was composed of cDNA or gDNA derived from T cells, B-cell-depleted T cells, or PBMCs. Subjects who had been exposed to COVID-19, were actively infected with it, or had recovered from it provided the deeply sampled blood TCRbeta repertoires that made up the dataset. The repertoires were released in a freely available public database intended as a resource for research on the immune response to SARS-CoV-2. Samples came from the ongoing ImmuneRACE study (first 160 participants) plus 1,254 subjects from 6 global collaborators. The sample metadata nearly always contained a de-identified subject ID, COVID-19 status, age in years and sex. HLA class I and class II types, where available, came from metadata supplied by the sample provider rather than from assay-based typing.

The paper as a whole reports these results and caveats: How much clinical and demographic metadata was included differed by source and by participant, and the metadata was provided uncurated.

Here V drops 1 base and J drops 4 bases, and the junction holds 3 bases not matched to any gene. CDR1 is given as MNHEY and CDR2 as SMNVEV, both from the germline V gene (reference sequence). From the cysteine up to the phenylalanine, the CDR3 has a length of 15 residues. Only the CDR3 part of the read is kept: 45 bases, read in frame from the first base. This clone was observed a few times. Its antigen has not been determined. No per-base quality is available; no much larger clone lies one base away. One collaborating source in Seattle enrolled patients during active infection and followed them longitudinally through the course of disease. The collaborating institutions used their own protocols to collect whole blood in K2EDTA tubes. For TCRbeta analysis, collaborators shipped samples in one of three forms: frozen whole blood, isolated PBMCs, or DNA extracted from either of those sample types. The immunoSEQ Assay, a bias-controlled multiplex PCR, was used to amplify TCRbeta CDR3 regions from genomic DNA. Regarding the original processing steps: The number of nucleated cells in each sample was estimated by amplification of reference gene primers within the assay. To quantify the absolute abundance of each unique TCRbeta CDR3 rearrangement, sequence reads were collapsed and filtered. For each sample, productive Simpson clonality was calculated as the square root of Simpson's diversity index over productive rearrangements. The clones in this table, taken by TCRdb from immuneACCESS, are in-frame only. Not every clone is retained; where verified, under half of the shortfall comes from an unresolved V gene, and the cause of the rest is unknown. V and J calls and clone size are those listed in that table; D and trimming were worked out from the DNA. The sample table lists 150,000 to 200,000 clones, roughly 77% of them with a count of one. The ten largest clones add up to roughly 5.7% of the sample.

Specimen: peripheral blood. The chain couples TRBV27 to TRBJ2-2, and TRBD2 matches 7 of the central bases. This TCR derives from a woman between 40 and 50 years old with COVID-19, enrolled during active disease. The CDR3 reads CASSLFAGVTGELFF. The DNA reads as follows: TGTGCCAGCAGTTTATTTGCGGGAGTCACCGGGGAGCTGTTTTTT.